The 10 T cell receptor beta chains presented below share a single source sample, sequenced in a study of draining lymph node invasion in breast cancer. Memory regulatory T cells were sorted as CD4+ CD45RA- CD25high cells. TCRdb fed the bulk RNA-seq reads into MiXCR, producing one record per CDR3 protein. The data show 2,500 to 3,000 distinct CDR3 sequences, under 75% seen once. The sequenced material came from sorted memory Tregs from a lymph node. The origin of the receptors is a female donor with luminal breast cancer.

The chain joins TRBV7-6 to TRBJ1-5; possible D gene TRBD1, 6 bases. Trimming took 2 bases from V and 6 from J, leaving 11 bases between them. In germline, CDR1 is SGHVS, CDR2 FNYEAQ. There are 14 residues in the CDR3. CDR3 DNA sequence: TGTGCCAGCAGCTTATCGGGGGCTGGTCAGCCCCAGCATTTT. This sequence encodes CASSLSGAGQPQHF.

The genes are TRBV12-3 or TRBV12-4 and TRBJ2-5, with TRBD1 identical over 10 bases. The trim removed 2 bases at V and 7 bases at J, leaving 13 bases unmatched. This CDR3 is built from 17 residues. The CDR3 region has the DNA TGTGCCAGCAGTTTAATTTCGGGACAGGGGACTCAGGGGACCCAGTACTTC. As protein: CASSLISGQGTQGTQYF.

The chain uses TRBV5-4 and TRBJ2-3; the D gene is possibly TRBD2 (7 bases). The CDR3 has 16 amino acids. The V gene's germline CDR1 is SGHNT and CDR2 YYREEE (reference sequence). The V and J ends lost 4 bases and 3 bases respectively, with 18 bases between them. This chain's CDR3 is CASSRPYAGATDTQYF. The DNA of the CDR3 is TGTGCCAGCAGCCGACCCTATGCGGGGGCAACAGATACGCAGTATTTT.

This rearrangement joins TRBV7-8 to TRBJ2-2, with TRBD1 identical over 7 bases. Germline lookup yields CDR1 SGHVS and CDR2 FQNEAQ. CDR3 length equals 16 residues. The J segment lost 3 bases and the V segment lost 7 bases, leaving 11 bases of the junction unmatched. The DNA for the CDR3 is TGTGCCAGCAACCCGGGACAGATAACCTACACCGGGGAGCTGTTTTTT. Translated, it gives CASNPGQITYTGELFF.

J is TRBJ2-5 and V is TRBV29-1, with 7 bases lining up with TRBD1. Germline loops: CDR1 SQVTM, CDR2 ANQGSEA. CDR3 length: 12 residues. Unmatched junction bases numbered 3, after V lost 7 bases and J lost 1 base. This chain's CDR3 is CSAWTGQETQYF. As DNA, the CDR3 is TGCAGCGCATGGACAGGCCAAGAGACCCAGTACTTC.

V is TRBV6-1 and J is TRBJ1-5; no definite D call. The CDR3 is 17 residues long. Deletions cut 1 base from V and 0 bases from J, with 13 bases between. Germline CDR1 MNHNS, CDR2 SASEGT. CDR3 in DNA: TGTGCCAGCAGTGAAGTCCACAACTTTTATAGCAATCAGCCCCAGCATTTT. Translation: CASSEVHNFYSNQPQHF.

This chain uses TRBV7-9 with TRBJ2-2; D unclear. This CDR3 has 12 amino acids. Germline CDR1 and CDR2: SEHNR and FQNEAQ (reference sequence). V was shortened by 3 bases and J by 1 base, with 0 bases between the two germline ends. CDR3 residues: CASSLNTGELFF. The CDR3 nucleotides are TGTGCCAGCAGCTTGAACACCGGGGAGCTGTTTTTT.

Written as DNA, the CDR3 is TGTGCCAGCAGCGCCGAAGGCGGCAACACTGAAGCTTTCTTT. Its protein product is CASSAEGGNTEAFF. The chain joins TRBV7-9 to TRBJ1-1; no clear D. This CDR3 contains 14 residues. V lost 5 bases, J lost 2 bases, and 12 bases lay in between. CDR1 is SEHNR, CDR2 FQNEAQ, per germline (reference sequence). The whole variable domain, filled in from reference TRBV7-9 and TRBJ1-1, reads DTGVSQNPRHKITKRGQNVTFRCDPISEHNRLYWYRQTLGQGPEFLTYFQNEAQLEKSRLLSDRFSAERPKGSFSTLEIQRTEQGDSAMYLCASSAEGGNTEAFFGQGTRLTVV.

This clonotype appeared once. The chain employs TRBV7-8 and TRBJ1-4, with 11 bases lining up with TRBD1. V was clipped by 5 bases and J by 7 bases; unmatched bases: 3. CDR1 is SGHVS and CDR2 is FQNEAQ in the germline V gene. The CDR3 has 14 residues. The chain's CDR3 is CASSRTGGSEKLFF. CDR3 bases: TGTGCCAGCAGCCGGACAGGGGGCAGTGAAAAACTGTTTTTT.

J is TRBJ1-1 and V is TRBV7-2; no clear D. Trimming pared 4 bases from V and 4 bases from J, leaving 10 bases between. This CDR3 region has 13 residues. Germline loops: CDR1 SGHTA, CDR2 FQGNSA. The CDR3: CASSSRSATEAFF. CDR3 in DNA: TGTGCCAGCAGCTCCCGATCGGCCACTGAAGCTTTCTTT.